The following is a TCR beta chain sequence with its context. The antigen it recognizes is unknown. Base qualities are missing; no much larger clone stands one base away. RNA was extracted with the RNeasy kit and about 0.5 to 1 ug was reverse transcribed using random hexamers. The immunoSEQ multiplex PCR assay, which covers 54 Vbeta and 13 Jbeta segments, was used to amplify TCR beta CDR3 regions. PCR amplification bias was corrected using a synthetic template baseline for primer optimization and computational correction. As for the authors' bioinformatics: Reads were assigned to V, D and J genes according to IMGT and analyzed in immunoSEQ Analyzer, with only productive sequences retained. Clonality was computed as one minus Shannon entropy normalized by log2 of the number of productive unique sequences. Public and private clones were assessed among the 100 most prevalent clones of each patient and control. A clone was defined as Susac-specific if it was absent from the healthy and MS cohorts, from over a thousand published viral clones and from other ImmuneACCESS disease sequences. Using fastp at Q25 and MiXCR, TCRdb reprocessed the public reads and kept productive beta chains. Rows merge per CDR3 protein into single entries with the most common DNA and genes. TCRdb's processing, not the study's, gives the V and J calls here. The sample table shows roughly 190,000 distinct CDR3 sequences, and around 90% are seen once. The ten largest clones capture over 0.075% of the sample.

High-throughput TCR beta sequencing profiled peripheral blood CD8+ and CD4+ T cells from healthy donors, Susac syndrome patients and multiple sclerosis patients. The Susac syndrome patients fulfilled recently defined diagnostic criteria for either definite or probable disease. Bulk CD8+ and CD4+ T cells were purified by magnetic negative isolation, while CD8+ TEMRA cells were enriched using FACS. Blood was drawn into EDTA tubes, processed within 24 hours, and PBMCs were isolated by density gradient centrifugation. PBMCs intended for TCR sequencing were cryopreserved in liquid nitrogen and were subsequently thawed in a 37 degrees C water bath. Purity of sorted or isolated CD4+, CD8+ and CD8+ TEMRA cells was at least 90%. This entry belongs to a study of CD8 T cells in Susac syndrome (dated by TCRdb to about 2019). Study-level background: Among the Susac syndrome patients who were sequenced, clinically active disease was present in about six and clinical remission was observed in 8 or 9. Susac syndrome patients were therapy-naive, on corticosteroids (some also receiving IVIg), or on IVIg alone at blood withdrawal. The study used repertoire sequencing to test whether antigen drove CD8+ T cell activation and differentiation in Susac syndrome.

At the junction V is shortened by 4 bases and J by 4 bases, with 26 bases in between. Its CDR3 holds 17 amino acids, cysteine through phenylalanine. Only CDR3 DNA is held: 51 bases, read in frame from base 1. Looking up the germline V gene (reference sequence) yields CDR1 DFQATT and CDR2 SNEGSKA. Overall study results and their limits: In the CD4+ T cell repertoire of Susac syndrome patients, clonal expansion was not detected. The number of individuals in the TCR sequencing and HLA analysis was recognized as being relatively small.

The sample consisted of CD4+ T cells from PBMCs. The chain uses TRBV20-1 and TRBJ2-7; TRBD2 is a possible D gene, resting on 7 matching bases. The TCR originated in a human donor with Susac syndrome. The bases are TGCAGTGCTAAATCCGCCCTTAGGGGGGGACCTTATTACGAGCAGTACTTC. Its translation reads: CSAKSALRGGPYYEQYF.